This record covers a single T cell receptor beta chain. The data belong to a study of cytomegalovirus exposure and HLA in healthy donors. Clones were sequenced by immunoSEQ multiplex PCR, and TCRdb holds only the in-frame ones, with some missing. The sample holds 150,000 or so clones, around 84% seen once. Sequenced: PBMCs. This receptor was obtained from a human donor in good health.

Written as DNA, the CDR3 is TGCAGCGTTCTACCCGGGGGCAATCAGCCCCAGCATTTT. Translating gives CSVLPGGNQPQHF. This sequence joins TRBV29-1 and TRBJ1-5; D not resolved. Deletions cut 5 bases from V and 2 bases from J, with 10 bases between. The CDR3 sequence is 13 residues long. Germline CDR1 SQVTM, CDR2 ANQGSEA.